Here is one T cell receptor beta chain with its context. Its antigen remains unidentified. These data belong to a study of shared clonotypes between healthy human individuals. Study findings and constraints: Generation probabilities of non-shared clonotypes were lower (relative to those shared by all four donors).

Profiling relied on immunoSEQ multiplex PCR, and the TCRdb table lists in-frame clones only, not all of them. The data show roughly 2.5 million clones, approximately 90% seen once. The CDR3 runs to 15 residues. V was pared by 4 bases and J by 5 bases, with 17 bases between. Per the germline V gene, CDR1 is SEHNR and CDR2 is FQNEAQ (reference sequence). The specimen sequenced was naive CD4+ T cells sorted from blood. This sample's subset: CD45RA+ positively selected. The TCR originated in a man aged 18 to 29 in good health. The chain recombines TRBV7-9 with TRBJ2-5, with D perhaps matching TRBD2 (5 bases). As DNA, the CDR3 is TGTGCCAGCAGCTACCCGGCAGGCGGCGGGGAGACCCAGTACTTC. Amino acids: CASSYPAGGGETQYF.